Each of the 26 T cell receptor beta chains below was sequenced from the same sample in a study of shared clonotypes between healthy human individuals. Clones were sequenced by immunoSEQ multiplex PCR, and TCRdb holds only the in-frame ones, with some missing. The sample contains around 500,000 clones, approximately 82% of which appear only once. Specimen: PBMCs. The receptors were sampled from a woman aged 35 to 49 in good health. Some clones in this sample may be carry-over from other donors' samples.

This clone was observed a single time. This chain uses TRBV11-2 with TRBJ2-1; 8 positions match TRBD2. The CDR3 contains 18 residues. Germline V lookup: CDR1 SGHAT, CDR2 FQNNGV. V shed 4 bases, J shed 9 bases, and the junction held 20 bases outside the gene matches. CDR3 amino acids: CASSSPGGVGHLGGEQFF. CDR3 sequence (DNA): TGTGCCAGCAGCTCCCCCGGGGGGGTGGGCCACCTTGGGGGTGAGCAGTTCTTC.

This chain connects TRBV10-3 to TRBJ2-1, with D uncertain. V was cut by 7 bases and J by 6 bases, with 7 bases left in between. This CDR3 is built from 11 residues. Germline values: CDR1 ENHRY, CDR2 SYGVKD. The CDR3 here is CAIKDRNEQFF. The CDR3 DNA is TGTGCCATCAAAGATCGCAATGAGCAGTTCTTC.

The chain carries TRBV6-1 and TRBJ2-1, with 8 bases lining up with TRBD2. Trimming removed 2 bases from V and 3 bases from J; junction bases left unmatched: 3. The CDR3 is made up of 15 amino acids. Looked up from germline, CDR1 is MNHNS and CDR2 is SASEGT. As DNA, the CDR3 is TGTGCCAGCAGTGAAATAAGCGGGAGCTACAATGAGCAGTTCTTC. Translation gives CASSEISGSYNEQFF.

The chain carries TRBV6-5 and TRBJ2-7; the D gene is possibly TRBD1 (7 bases). The CDR3 extends over 13 amino acids. Germline assignment: CDR1 MNHEY and CDR2 SVGAGI. V shed 6 bases and J shed 7 bases, with 16 bases lying between them. CDR3 in DNA: TGTGCCAGCAGCGGCTACCCAGGGGGGGAGCAGTACTTC. Its translation is CASSGYPGGEQYF.

This clone was recorded a few times. This chain connects TRBV28 to TRBJ1-5; 8 positions match TRBD1. CDR1 is MDHEN and CDR2 is SYDVKM in the germline V gene. The CDR3 runs to 15 residues. Trimming at V came to 6 bases and at J to 2 bases, leaving 6 bases not matched to a gene. This CDR3 reads CASSQTGQGNQPQHF. The DNA of the CDR3 is TGTGCCAGCAGCCAGACGGGACAGGGCAATCAGCCCCAGCATTTT.

V usage is TRBV27 and J usage is TRBJ1-6; TRBD1 agrees at 10 bases. The V and J ends lost 6 bases and 12 bases, in that order; junction bases with no gene match: 8. CDR1 and CDR2 from the germline V gene are MNHEY and SMNVEV (reference sequence). This CDR3 region has 14 residues. CDR3 loop: CASSTGQGTEPLHF. The CDR3 coding sequence is TGTGCCAGCAGCACGGGACAGGGGACGGAACCCCTCCACTTT.

The chain carries TRBV15 and TRBJ1-3, with D tentatively TRBD1 (6 bases). This CDR3 region has 17 residues. The V end lost 0 bases, the J end lost 2 bases, and 14 bases lay between the germline ends. Per the germline V gene, CDR1 is LNHNV and CDR2 is YYDKDF (reference sequence). CDR3 in amino acids: CATSRDQNPGAGNTIYF. The CDR3 bases are TGTGCCACCAGCAGAGATCAGAACCCAGGGGCTGGAAACACCATATATTTT.

This clone was found once. This chain connects TRBV7-8 to TRBJ2-7, with TRBD2 matching over 8 bases. Germline V gives CDR1 SGHVS, CDR2 FQNEAQ. The ends lost 3 bases at V and 4 bases at J; junction bases unmatched: 8. The CDR3 is 15 residues long. The CDR3 DNA follows: TGTGCCAGCAGCTTCAGGCGAGCGGGAGTTTACGAGCAGTACTTC. It encodes CASSFRRAGVYEQYF.

The chain carries TRBV5-1 and TRBJ2-1, with TRBD2 identical over 9 bases. Trimming removed 6 bases from V and 4 bases from J; junction bases left unmatched: 8. This CDR3 has 15 residues. Germline V CDR1 and CDR2: SGHRS, YFSETQ. Here the CDR3 reads CASNPGTSRYNEQFF. CDR3 nucleotide sequence: TGCGCCAGCAACCCCGGGACTAGCAGATACAATGAGCAGTTCTTC.

V is TRBV7-2 and J is TRBJ2-1; TRBD2 is a possible D gene (6 bases). Germline V gives CDR1 SGHTA, CDR2 FQGNSA. The CDR3 sequence is 15 residues long. Trimming removed 0 bases at V and 7 bases at J, with 13 bases between. The CDR3 spells CASSLALASANEQFF. CDR3 nucleotide sequence: TGTGCCAGCAGCTTAGCACTAGCCAGTGCGAATGAGCAGTTCTTC.

CDR3 sequence (DNA): TGCAGCGTTGAATGGTCGGGTTCGACAGGGGCAAGCCAAGAGACCCAGTACTTC. It encodes CSVEWSGSTGASQETQYF. This chain uses TRBV29-1 with TRBJ2-5; TRBD1 agrees at 8 bases. CDR1 is SQVTM, CDR2 ANQGSEA, per germline. This CDR3 has 18 amino acids. J gave up 1 base and V 2 bases, and 15 bases lay outside the gene matches.

The chain employs TRBV7-2 and TRBJ1-2; possible D gene TRBD1, 6 bases. The germline gives CDR1 SGHTA, CDR2 FQGNSA. The CDR3 has 13 residues. V dropped 6 bases and J dropped 8 bases, with 16 bases sitting between them. The CDR3 region is CASRPYRVGGYTF. The CDR3 DNA sequence: TGTGCCAGCAGGCCCTACAGGGTTGGAGGCTACACCTTC.

V gene TRBV2 combines with J gene TRBJ2-1; 11 bases agree with TRBD1. Germline V CDR1 and CDR2: SNHLY, FYNNEI. The CDR3 is 15 amino acids. Losses at the gene ends were 5 bases for V and 4 bases for J; bases not matched to a gene: 4. CDR3 sequence: CASSMDRGPYNEQFF. CDR3 sequence (DNA): TGTGCCAGCAGTATGGACAGGGGGCCTTACAATGAGCAGTTCTTC.

The chain is built from TRBV6-1 and TRBJ2-1; 10 positions agree with TRBD2. Germline CDR1 reads MNHNS; CDR2 reads SASEGT. The junction had 3 bases not matched to a gene; V was cut back by 5 bases and J by 2 bases. The CDR3 covers 15 residues. CDR3 protein: CASSLAGAAYNEQFF. CDR3 nucleotide sequence: TGTGCCAGCAGTCTAGCGGGAGCGGCCTACAATGAGCAGTTCTTC.

This clone appeared a few times. J is TRBJ2-5 and V is TRBV2; unclear D gene. Germline CDR1 and CDR2: SNHLY and FYNNEI. This CDR3 is built from 14 residues. The ends were cut back, 7 bases at V and 5 bases at J, with 17 bases in the middle. CDR3 sequence: CASTETTSRETQYF. CDR3 sequence (DNA): TGTGCCAGCACCGAGACGACCAGTCGGGAGACCCAGTACTTC.

The V gene is TRBV7-8, the J gene TRBJ2-5; D gene ambiguous. CDR1 and CDR2 (germline): SGHVS, FQNEAQ. V lost 0 bases to trimming and J lost 5 bases, with 7 bases between them. This CDR3 has 13 amino acids. The CDR3 loop is CASSLALLETQYF. In DNA form, the CDR3 reads TGTGCCAGCAGCTTAGCTCTTCTGGAGACCCAGTACTTC.

The genes are TRBV4-1 and TRBJ2-7, with 7 positions matching TRBD2. The CDR3 loop spans 16 amino acids. V shed 0 bases, J shed 0 bases, and the junction held 5 bases outside the gene matches. Per germline, CDR1 MGHRA and CDR2 YSYEKL. As DNA, the CDR3 is TGCGCCAGCAGCCAAGAGACTAGCAGGAGCTCCTACGAGCAGTACTTC. Its protein product is CASSQETSRSSYEQYF.

As to this clone: The same CDR3 can be traced to other DNA sequences in this sample. CDR3 DNA sequence: TGTGCCAGCCGACTAGCGGGCTCCTACGAGCAGTACTTC. Amino acids: CASRLAGSYEQYF. The V gene is TRBV27, the J gene TRBJ2-7, with 10 bases matching TRBD2. V shed 8 bases, J shed 0 bases, and the junction held 1 base outside the gene matches. Per germline, CDR1 MNHEY and CDR2 SMNVEV (reference sequence). This CDR3 region has 13 residues.

As regards this clone: This is likely an artifact of a read error, given a far larger clone one base away. The rearrangement links TRBV30 to TRBJ1-2; a possible D gene is TRBD1 (5 bases). The CDR3 length is 13 residues. V was shortened by 1 base and J by 7 bases, with 13 bases between the two germline ends. CDR1 is GTSNPN, CDR2 SVGIG, per germline (reference sequence). CDR3 DNA: TGTGCCTGGAGTGCACAGAGGGGAGGTGGCTACACCTTC. Translated: CAWSAQRGGGYTF.

This chain connects TRBV28 to TRBJ2-5, with a possible D match to TRBD1 (6 bases). Germline CDR1 and CDR2: MDHEN and SYDVKM. CDR3 length: 15 amino acids. The V gene lost 2 bases and the J gene lost 3 bases, with 13 bases spanning the gap. The CDR3 sequence is CASSLPRDTKETQYF. DNA for the CDR3: TGTGCCAGCAGTTTACCCCGGGACACCAAAGAGACCCAGTACTTC. Full variable domain (rest looked up from reference TRBV28 and TRBJ2-5): DVKVTQSSRYLVKRTGEKVFLECVQDMDHENMFWYRQDPGLGLRLIYFSYDVKMKEKGDIPEGYSVSREKKERFSLILESASTNQTSMYLCASSLPRDTKETQYFGPGTRLLVL.

This clone showed up just once. The V call is TRBV19, the J call TRBJ2-7; 8 bases agree with TRBD2. The germline CDR1 and CDR2 sequences are LNHDA and SQIVND (reference sequence). Trimming took 5 bases from V and 5 from J; bases not matched to a gene: 8. The CDR3 is 14 residues long. The CDR3 loop reads CASSGAGAGDEQYF. CDR3 DNA sequence: TGTGCCAGTAGTGGAGCGGGGGCTGGGGACGAGCAGTACTTC.

This chain connects TRBV7-6 to TRBJ2-7, with 9 nucleotides matching TRBD1. CDR3 size: 17 residues. Trimming at V came to 5 bases and at J to 7 bases, leaving 18 bases not matched to a gene. The V gene's germline CDR1 is SGHVS and CDR2 FNYEAQ. CDR3 amino acids: CASSPMRLGQGFKEQYF. The CDR3 DNA reads as TGTGCCAGCAGCCCCATGAGGCTGGGACAGGGCTTTAAGGAGCAGTACTTC.

The CDR3 nucleotides read TGTGCCAGCAGCCCCCAGGGGACGTCCTACAATGAGCAGTTCTTC. It yields the protein CASSPQGTSYNEQFF. The chain uses TRBV19 and TRBJ2-1, with TRBD1 as a possible D gene (6 bases). Germline loops: CDR1 LNHDA, CDR2 SQIVND (reference sequence). V shed 9 bases and J shed 1 base, with 16 bases lying between them. The CDR3 is 15 amino acids.

There are a few counts of this clone. The genes are TRBV6-1 and TRBJ2-1; TRBD2 matches 10 bases. The CDR3 spans 14 residues. The V gene's germline CDR1 is MNHNS and CDR2 SASEGT. With V trimmed by 8 bases and J by 5 bases, 6 bases remained unmatched. The chain's CDR3 is CASRLAGEDNEQFF. CDR3 bases: TGTGCCAGCCGTCTAGCGGGAGAAGACAATGAGCAGTTCTTC.

The J gene is TRBJ2-1, the V gene TRBV19; 10 nucleotides line up with TRBD2. The V gene's germline CDR1 is LNHDA and CDR2 SQIVND (reference sequence). The V gene end was trimmed by 6 bases and the J gene end by 0 bases; junction bases not matched to a gene: 5. CDR3 length: 16 amino acids. CDR3: CASSRTSGNSYNEQFF. CDR3 coding DNA: TGTGCCAGTAGCCGGACTAGCGGTAACTCCTACAATGAGCAGTTCTTC.

The rearrangement links TRBV29-1 to TRBJ1-3, with 7 nucleotides matching TRBD1. CDR3 length equals 13 residues. Germline CDR1 is SQVTM and CDR2 is ANQGSEA. The trim removed 7 bases at V and 0 bases at J, leaving 3 bases unmatched. The CDR3 here is CSAGTDSGNTIYF. The CDR3 DNA sequence: TGCAGCGCTGGGACAGACTCTGGAAACACCATATATTTT.